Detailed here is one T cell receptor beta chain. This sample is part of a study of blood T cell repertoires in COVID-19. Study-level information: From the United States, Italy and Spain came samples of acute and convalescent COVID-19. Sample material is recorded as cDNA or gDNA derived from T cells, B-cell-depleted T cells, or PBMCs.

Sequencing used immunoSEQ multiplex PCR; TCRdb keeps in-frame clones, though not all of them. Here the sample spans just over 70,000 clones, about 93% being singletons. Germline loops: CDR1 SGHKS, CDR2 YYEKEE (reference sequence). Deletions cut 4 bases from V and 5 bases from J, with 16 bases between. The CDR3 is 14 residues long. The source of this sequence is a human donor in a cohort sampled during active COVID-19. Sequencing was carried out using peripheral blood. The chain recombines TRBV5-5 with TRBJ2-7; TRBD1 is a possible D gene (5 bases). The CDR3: CASSRTPQGNEQYF. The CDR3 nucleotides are TGTGCCAGCAGCCGAACTCCCCAGGGTAACGAGCAGTACTTC.